One and the same sample provided the 26 T cell receptor beta chains below, sequenced in a study of T cell responses to AZD1222 COVID-19 vaccine (dated by TCRdb to the early 2020s). What this sample's time point label stands for: about 28 days (+/-7) after the second vaccine dose. The protocol used for the library was the immunoSEQ multiplex PCR assay. TCRdb retrieved this table from immuneACCESS and kept in-frame rearrangements only. Not all clones are present; in checked studies, unresolved V genes account for under half, and no reason is known for the remainder. This sample has about 150,000 clones in its table, and 80% to 95% of those were observed once. The ten most abundant clones make up approximately 6.2% of the sample. Here the sequenced sample was peripheral blood, taken 28 days after the second AZD1222 dose. These receptors were collected from an adult who received the AZD1222 COVID-19 vaccine.

The rearrangement joins TRBV19 to TRBJ2-3; D unclear. The CDR3 has 14 residues. In germline, CDR1 is LNHDA, CDR2 SQIVND (reference sequence). Trimming left V 7 bases short and J 2 bases short, with 13 bases between. This CDR3 is CASKDPGDTDTQYF. For the CDR3, the DNA is TGTGCCAGTAAAGATCCCGGAGACACAGATACGCAGTATTTT.

The chain is built from TRBV5-1 and TRBJ1-2; D unresolved. The germline V and J ends were trimmed by 0 bases and 2 bases, with 8 bases remaining between them. CDR1 is SGHRS, CDR2 YFSETQ, per germline. The CDR3 has 14 residues. CDR3 in amino acids: CASSLDSSNYGYTF. CDR3 nucleotide sequence: TGCGCCAGCAGCTTGGATAGCTCAAACTATGGCTACACCTTC.

This clone was picked up one time. The genes are TRBV5-3 and TRBJ1-4, with D perhaps TRBD1 (5 bases). TRBV5-3 is an open reading frame, and its role is uncertain. The V gene lost 4 bases and the J gene lost 6 bases, with 16 bases spanning the gap. The CDR3 loop spans 15 amino acids. CDR3 nucleotides: TGTGCCAGAAGCCGAGAACGGGGACGGGATGAAAAACTGTTTTTT. This translates into CARSRERGRDEKLFF.

The V call is TRBV28, the J call TRBJ2-2; no definite D call. V dropped 4 bases and J dropped 6 bases, with 6 bases sitting between them. The CDR3 length is 12 residues. The germline V gene has CDR1 MDHEN and CDR2 SYDVKM. This chain's CDR3 is CASSSHPGELFF. In DNA form, the CDR3 reads TGTGCCAGCAGTTCCCATCCCGGGGAGCTGTTTTTT. Supplemented by reference TRBV28 and TRBJ2-2, the full variable domain reads DVKVTQSSRYLVKRTGEKVFLECVQDMDHENMFWYRQDPGLGLRLIYFSYDVKMKEKGDIPEGYSVSREKKERFSLILESASTNQTSMYLCASSSHPGELFFGEGSRLTVL.

The rearrangement joins TRBV6-5 to TRBJ2-7; tentative D call: TRBD1 (5 bases). Germline CDR1 MNHEY, CDR2 SVGAGI. CDR3 length: 15 amino acids. Between the trimmed V and J ends, which lost 7 bases and 0 bases, there was a span of 16 bases. The CDR3: CASKAGNQISYEQYF. CDR3 nucleotide sequence: TGTGCCAGCAAGGCAGGGAACCAAATCTCCTACGAGCAGTACTTC.

In this sample, this clone turned up a few times. The chain recombines TRBV7-9 with TRBJ2-7; 8 bases are a match to TRBD1. J was trimmed by 3 bases and V by 3 bases; bases with no gene match: 13. The CDR3 has 17 amino acids. In germline, CDR1 is SEHNR, CDR2 FQNEAQ (reference sequence). The CDR3 spells CASSFPQGVAGGYEQYF. In nucleotides, the CDR3 is TGTGCCAGCAGCTTCCCACAGGGGGTAGCTGGTGGCTACGAGCAGTACTTC.

This clone was found a few times. This sequence joins TRBV7-9 and TRBJ1-5; 7 nucleotides align to TRBD1. CDR1 is SEHNR and CDR2 is FQNEAQ in the germline V gene (reference sequence). The V and J ends lost 5 bases and 4 bases, in that order; junction bases with no gene match: 8. This CDR3 is 15 amino acids long. CDR3: CASSPAEGANQPQHF. CDR3 bases: TGTGCCAGCAGCCCGGCCGAGGGGGCGAATCAGCCCCAGCATTTT.

The rearrangement links TRBV6-2 or TRBV6-3 to TRBJ2-5; D remains unclear. The V gene's germline CDR1 is MNHEY and CDR2 SVGEGT. This CDR3 comprises 12 residues. The V end lost 4 bases, the J end lost 5 bases, and 8 bases lay between the germline ends. The CDR3 sequence: CASSWGTETQYF. CDR3 nucleotide sequence: TGTGCCAGCAGTTGGGGAACGGAGACCCAGTACTTC.

Worth noting for this clone: The junction departs from germline at one end; a sequencing error may be responsible. DNA for the CDR3: TGTGCCAGCAGCGCGTCCTGGGTCTTACACTTC. As protein: CASSASWVLHF. This rearrangement joins TRBV11-2 to TRBJ1-2, with no clear D. This CDR3 spans 11 amino acids. Germline-derived CDR1 and CDR2 are SGHAT and FQNNGV.

The chain uses TRBV11-2 and TRBJ1-4; D gene uncertain. The CDR3 is 16 amino acids. The V gene's germline CDR1 is SGHAT and CDR2 FQNNGV. Trimming cost V 0 bases and J 5 bases, with 13 bases left between them. The DNA for the CDR3 is TGTGCCAGCAGCTTAGATCAACAGACTAGGAATGAAAAACTGTTTTTT. This gives the protein CASSLDQQTRNEKLFF.

The chain couples TRBV4-2 to TRBJ1-6, with 9 bases identical to TRBD1. CDR1 is LGHNA and CDR2 is YNFKEQ in the germline V gene. CDR3 length: 17 amino acids. V gave up 2 bases and J gave up 9 bases; unmatched junction bases: 11. CDR3 sequence: CASSQPPGQGITSPLHF. DNA for the CDR3: TGTGCCAGCAGCCAACCTCCAGGACAGGGGATAACTTCACCCCTCCACTTT.

The chain employs TRBV10-1 and TRBJ2-3; TRBD1 might be the D (5 bases). CDR3 size: 16 residues. V dropped 1 base and J dropped 0 bases, with 11 bases sitting between them. The germline V gene has CDR1 WNHNN and CDR2 SYGVQD (reference sequence). The CDR3 coding sequence is TGCGCCAGCAGTGAGTACCAGGGCCGAAGCACAGATACGCAGTATTTT. Its protein is CASSEYQGRSTDTQYF.

V gene TRBV30 combines with J gene TRBJ1-5; TRBD1 is a possible D gene (6 bases). CDR3 length: 15 residues. Germline V gives CDR1 GTSNPN, CDR2 SVGIG (reference sequence). Trimming took off 5 bases at V and 0 bases at J, with 14 bases between the two ends. The CDR3 loop reads CAWSAGTNSNQPQHF. The CDR3 DNA is TGTGCCTGGTCCGCTGGGACAAATAGCAATCAGCCCCAGCATTTT.

This chain joins TRBV9 and TRBJ2-1, with D perhaps TRBD1 (6 bases). CDR1 and CDR2 (germline): SGDLS, YYNGEE. CDR3 size: 15 residues. Trimming left V 3 bases short and J 4 bases short, with 14 bases between. The CDR3 nucleotides are TGTGCCAGCAGCGGCCGGGACATCTTATACAATGAGCAGTTCTTC. Protein sequence: CASSGRDILYNEQFF.

The chain has TRBV30 and TRBJ2-5; D might be TRBD1 (5 bases). The CDR3 is made up of 14 amino acids. V lost 3 bases to trimming and J lost 1 base, with 12 bases between them. Germline-derived CDR1 and CDR2 are GTSNPN and SVGIG (reference sequence). CDR3 nucleotide sequence: TGTGCCTGGAGGGGCAGGGTAACCCAAGAGACCCAGTACTTC. Translated, it gives CAWRGRVTQETQYF.

Concerning this clone itself: The identical CDR3 is also encoded by other nucleotide sequences in the sample. The chain uses TRBV14 and TRBJ2-2, with D hard to call. Germline V gives CDR1 SGHDN, CDR2 FVKESK. The CDR3 runs to 14 residues. V shed 0 bases and J shed 5 bases, with 7 bases lying between them. The CDR3 nucleotides are TGTGCCAGCAGCCAAGATTGGGGTACCGGGGAGCTGTTTTTT. Translation gives CASSQDWGTGELFF. Filled out from reference TRBV14 and TRBJ2-2, the complete variable domain reads EAGVTQFPSHSVIEKGQTVTLRCDPISGHDNLYWYRRVMGKEIKFLLHFVKESKQDESGMPNNRFLAERTGGTYSTLKVQPAELEDSGVYFCASSQDWGTGELFFGEGSRLTVL.

The CDR3 spells CASSPTGLNTEAFF. The CDR3 coding sequence is TGTGCCAGCAGTCCGACAGGGCTGAACACTGAAGCTTTCTTT. The chain has TRBV7-8 and TRBJ1-1; 7 nucleotides line up with TRBD1. This CDR3 has 14 residues. Germline V lookup: CDR1 SGHVS, CDR2 FQNEAQ. The ends lost 6 bases at V and 0 bases at J; junction bases unmatched: 4.

V usage is TRBV28 and J usage is TRBJ1-4; maybe TRBD1 (6 bases). The CDR3 runs 17 residues. V lost 7 bases and J lost 6, with 24 bases in between. Germline assignment: CDR1 MDHEN and CDR2 SYDVKM. The CDR3 bases are TGTGCCAGCACTTCAACCTGGATCGACAGGATCTATGAAAAACTGTTTTTT. Translation gives CASTSTWIDRIYEKLFF.

V usage is TRBV10-2 and J usage is TRBJ2-3; 12 bases match TRBD2. J lost 4 bases, V lost 5 bases, and 7 bases had no gene match. The CDR3 sequence is 16 residues long. Germline V lookup: CDR1 WSHSY, CDR2 SAAADI. The CDR3 loop reads CASSIPLAGGPDTQYF. The CDR3 DNA follows: TGCGCCAGCAGTATCCCGCTAGCGGGAGGGCCAGATACGCAGTATTTT.

The chain uses TRBV14 and TRBJ2-2, with 12 nucleotides matching TRBD2. V lost 4 bases to trimming and J lost 2 bases; unmatched junction nucleotides: 8. Germline-derived CDR1 and CDR2 are SGHDN and FVKESK. CDR3 length equals 18 residues. The CDR3 sequence is CASSLVRLAGANTGELFF. CDR3 nucleotide sequence: TGTGCCAGCAGCCTTGTACGACTAGCGGGGGCCAACACCGGGGAGCTGTTTTTT.

This clone appeared a single time. The J gene is TRBJ2-7, the V gene TRBV27, with 14 bases matching TRBD2. In germline, CDR1 is MNHEY, CDR2 SMNVEV (reference sequence). This CDR3 region has 16 residues. J was trimmed by 7 bases and V by 5 bases; bases with no gene match: 10. CDR3 DNA sequence: TGTGCCAGCAGTCATCGACTAGCGGGGGGGATTGGGGAGCAGTACTTC. Residues: CASSHRLAGGIGEQYF.

The V call is TRBV28, the J call TRBJ2-5, with a tentative D call TRBD1 (6 bases). Germline V gives CDR1 MDHEN, CDR2 SYDVKM. Trimming removed 5 bases at V and 4 bases at J, with 11 bases between. This CDR3 contains 13 residues. In nucleotides, the CDR3 is TGTGCCAGCAGTGCGGTGGACAGAGAGACCCAGTACTTC. Amino acid sequence: CASSAVDRETQYF.

The chain is built from TRBV6-5 and TRBJ2-1; TRBD1 aligns across 8 bases. The CDR3 has 15 amino acids. V lost 0 bases and J lost 8; bases outside the gene matches: 6. The germline CDR1 and CDR2 sequences are MNHEY and SVGAGI. CDR3 coding DNA: TGTGCCAGCAGTTACTCGAACAGGGGGGAGGATGAGCAGTTCTTC. This codes for CASSYSNRGEDEQFF.

The V and J genes are TRBV7-2 and TRBJ1-3; perhaps TRBD1 as D (5 bases). CDR3 length equals 15 residues. With 5 bases removed from V and 4 bases from J, the gap between germline ends came to 15 bases. The germline CDR1 and CDR2 sequences are SGHTA and FQGNSA. The CDR3 DNA reads TGTGCCAGCAGCCTGAGGGCAGGGACGGGAAACACCATATATTTT. Amino acid sequence: CASSLRAGTGNTIYF.

This chain uses TRBV20-1 with TRBJ2-7, with TRBD2 identical over 8 bases. CDR1 and CDR2 (germline): DFQATT, SNEGSKA (reference sequence). This CDR3 has 11 residues. Unmatched junction bases numbered 4, after V lost 5 bases and J lost 7 bases. CDR3 DNA: TGCAGTGCTGGATTAGCGGGGGAGCAGTACTTC. Amino acids: CSAGLAGEQYF.

The chain carries TRBV19 and TRBJ1-2, with D possibly matching TRBD1 (6 bases). Germline V gene lookup returns CDR1 LNHDA and CDR2 SQIVND (reference sequence). The CDR3 loop spans 14 amino acids. V was cut by 6 bases and J by 6 bases, with 17 bases left in between. CDR3 in amino acids: CASSRVGTQNGYTF. The CDR3, as DNA: TGTGCCAGTAGCAGAGTCGGGACACAGAATGGCTACACCTTC. Full variable domain (outside the CDR3, taken from reference TRBV19 and TRBJ1-2): DGGITQSPKYLFRKEGQNVTLSCEQNLNHDAMYWYRQDPGQGLRLIYYSQIVNDFQKGDIAEGYSVSREKKESFPLTVTSAQKNPTAFYLCASSRVGTQNGYTFGSGTRLTVV.